Listed here is a single TCR beta chain. Its antigen is currently not known. Per-nucleotide qualities are absent, and no much larger clonotype sits a single base away. Enrolling through a virtual design, the prospective study's participants ranged in age from about 18 to 100 years and lived across roughly 24 United States geographic areas. In the prospective study, cohorts were assigned on the basis of participant-reported clinical history obtained from a screening survey and a study questionnaire. Mobile phlebotomists in the prospective study collected whole blood, serum and a nasopharyngeal or oropharyngeal swab from every participant. Participants in the prospective study had the option to provide additional blood draws and questionnaires over a 2-month period. Blood samples from the prospective study were shipped frozen or at room temperature prior to DNA extraction. The record originates from a study of blood T cell repertoires in COVID-19 (TCRdb year 2020). General notes on the study: Recovered participants in ImmuneRACE Cohort 3 were defined by two consecutive negative NP/OP PCR tests, clearance by a healthcare professional, or resolution of symptoms. Deeply sampled blood TCRbeta repertoires from subjects exposed to, actively infected with, or recovered from COVID-19 were included in the dataset. The sample metadata nearly always contained a de-identified subject ID, COVID-19 status, age in years and sex. Samples came from the ongoing ImmuneRACE study (first 160 participants) plus 1,254 subjects from 6 global collaborators. The repertoires were made available in a free public database intended to serve as a resource for research on the immune response to SARS-CoV-2. The collaborator samples originated in the United States, Italy and Spain and spanned the acute and convalescent phases of COVID-19. Where available, HLA class I and class II types were taken from metadata supplied by the sample provider and were not determined by assay-based typing. The prospective study material was composed of cDNA or gDNA derived from T cells, B-cell-depleted T cells, or PBMCs. The full study reports these points: The quantity of clinical and demographic metadata differed by source and by participant and was supplied without curation.

TCRbeta CDR3 regions were amplified from genomic DNA using the immunoSEQ Assay, a bias-controlled multiplex PCR. The original methods were these. The number of nucleated cells in each sample was estimated from the amplification of reference gene primers within the assay. Sequence reads were collapsed and filtered to measure the absolute abundance of every unique TCRbeta CDR3 rearrangement. For each sample, productive Simpson clonality was calculated by taking the square root of Simpson's diversity index across productive rearrangements. This immuneACCESS table, as held by TCRdb, lists in-frame sequences with V and J called but not all clones. Of the missing ones, under half trace to an unresolved V gene in checked studies; the others have no known cause. V and J calls and clone size are as listed in that table; D and trimming were resolved from the DNA. This sample gives roughly 230,000 clones in total; around 86% of them show up just once. About 7% of the sample lies in the top ten.

The sequence derives from a man aged 25-45 years in a cohort exposed to, infected with or recovered from COVID-19 (not recorded which). The specimen sequenced was PBMCs or T cells enriched from blood (not recorded which).

The CDR3 here reads CASSLGSSGDGEQYF. The bases read TGTGCCAGCAGTTTGGGGTCCTCGGGAGATGGCGAGCAGTACTTC. Recombination joined TRBV28 with TRBJ2-7; a tentative D call is TRBD2 (6 bases match). The CDR3 holds 15 amino acids from the cysteine to the phenylalanine. The only DNA kept is the CDR3, 45 bases in frame from the first base. CDR1 MDHEN and CDR2 SYDVKM were looked up in the germline V gene. Deletion took 3 bases off V and 6 bases off J, with a span of 18 bases between the germline ends.